Below, 20 T cell receptor beta chains from the same sample are listed, as sequenced in a study of blood T cell repertoires in COVID-19. Method: immunoSEQ multiplex PCR; TCRdb's copy keeps in-frame clones and lacks some. Of fewer than 450,000 clones listed, more than 75% were seen once; the top ten hold roughly 6.3%. The sequencing input was peripheral blood. The receptors originated from a woman in her forties or fifties with COVID-19, enrolled during active disease.

The chain employs TRBV5-5 and TRBJ1-2; a weak D match, TRBD1 (5 bases). Per germline, CDR1 SGHKS and CDR2 YYEKEE (reference sequence). V was trimmed by 0 bases and J by 5 bases, leaving 14 bases between them. The CDR3 is 15 residues long. The CDR3 loop is CASSLVRQGDYGYTF. The CDR3 DNA reads TGTGCCAGCAGCTTGGTGCGGCAGGGTGATTATGGCTACACCTTC.

J is TRBJ2-3 and V is TRBV5-6, with TRBD1 identical over 8 bases. CDR1 and CDR2 (germline): SGHDT, YYEEEE. The CDR3 loop spans 14 amino acids. V shed 0 bases and J 4 bases; nucleotides not matched to a gene: 1. CDR3 loop: CASSLADRADTQYF. The CDR3 DNA reads as TGTGCCAGCAGCTTGGCGGACAGGGCAGATACGCAGTATTTT.

The chain is built from TRBV6-5 and TRBJ2-7, with a possible D match to TRBD1 (5 bases). The CDR3 length is 14 residues. CDR1 MNHEY and CDR2 SVGAGI come from the germline V gene. V dropped 6 bases and J dropped 4 bases, with 16 bases sitting between them. For the CDR3, the DNA is TGTGCCAGCAGGGCGCCGTTTCAGGGATACGAGCAGTACTTC. This translates into CASRAPFQGYEQYF.

The chain links TRBV18 to TRBJ1-1; no clear D gene. The CDR3 runs to 14 residues. CDR1 KGHSH and CDR2 LQKENI come from the germline V gene. Trimming removed 0 bases at V and 5 bases at J, with 10 bases between. CDR3 bases: TGTGCCAGCTCACCACCGGGAGGGTGGACTGAAGCTTTCTTT. Residues: CASSPPGGWTEAFF.

V gene TRBV5-1 combines with J gene TRBJ2-5; D remains unclear. The CDR3 consists of 14 residues. Between the trimmed V and J ends, which lost 0 bases and 2 bases, there was a span of 8 bases. Germline values: CDR1 SGHRS, CDR2 YFSETQ. The DNA of the CDR3 is TGCGCCAGCAGCTTGGGGTGGAGACAAGAGACCCAGTACTTC. Translated, it gives CASSLGWRQETQYF.

This clone was observed a single time. V and J are TRBV7-8 and TRBJ2-1, with 15 bases fitting TRBD2. Germline-derived CDR1 and CDR2 are SGHVS and FQNEAQ. V lost 5 bases, J lost 2 bases, and 4 bases stayed unmatched. CDR3 length: 17 amino acids. The CDR3 DNA sequence: TGTGCCAGCAGCCGGGGACTAGCGGGAGGTCCCTACAATGAGCAGTTCTTC. This encodes CASSRGLAGGPYNEQFF.

This chain uses TRBV7-6 with TRBJ2-1, with 10 nucleotides matching TRBD1. Germline assignment: CDR1 SGHVS and CDR2 FNYEAQ. There are 15 residues in the CDR3. V lost 5 bases, J lost 8 bases, and 9 bases stayed unmatched. The CDR3 nucleotides are TGTGCCAGCAGCCTCAGGGACAGGGGCTCGGATGAGCAGTTCTTC. It is translated as CASSLRDRGSDEQFF.

The gene calls are TRBV6-5 and TRBJ2-1, with D perhaps TRBD2 (6 bases). Germline assignment: CDR1 MNHEY and CDR2 SVGAGI. The CDR3 covers 15 residues. Trimming shortened V by 0 bases and J by 2 bases, and 8 bases separated the two germline ends. DNA of the CDR3: TGTGCCAGCAGTTACTCGACTAGACCCTACAATGAGCAGTTCTTC. Translated: CASSYSTRPYNEQFF.

This clone was seen at least ten times. This chain's CDR3 is CASSLHTGSYNEQFF. CDR3 bases: TGCGCCAGCAGCCTACATACAGGGTCCTACAATGAGCAGTTCTTC. The chain recombines TRBV5-1 with TRBJ2-1, with D possibly being TRBD1 (6 bases). The CDR3 consists of 15 residues. Trimming took 4 bases from V and 1 from J, leaving 12 bases between them. The germline CDR1 and CDR2 sequences are SGHRS and YFSETQ.

The chain employs TRBV7-6 and TRBJ2-1, with D perhaps TRBD2 (5 bases). In germline, CDR1 is SGHVS, CDR2 FNYEAQ. The length of the CDR3 is 15 residues. V lost 0 bases and J 10 bases, leaving 16 bases between the germline ends. This CDR3 reads CASSLAGSGKWEQFF. As DNA, the CDR3 is TGTGCCAGCAGCTTAGCGGGATCGGGGAAGTGGGAGCAGTTCTTC.

The rearrangement joins TRBV5-6 to TRBJ1-1, with D maybe TRBD1 (6 bases). The V and J ends lost 4 bases and 5 bases respectively, with 21 bases between them. Germline assignment: CDR1 SGHDT and CDR2 YYEEEE. The CDR3 is made up of 16 amino acids. The chain's CDR3 is CASSNKLGTKRTEAFF. In DNA, the CDR3 is TGTGCCAGCAGCAATAAACTCGGGACAAAGAGGACTGAAGCTTTCTTT.

The chain joins TRBV27 to TRBJ2-1, with TRBD2 matching 9 bases. CDR1 is MNHEY and CDR2 is SMNVEV in the germline V gene (reference sequence). This CDR3 has 16 residues. The V segment lost 5 bases and the J segment 4 bases; nucleotides outside the gene matches: 9. The CDR3 region has the DNA TGTGCCAGCAGTGGGATAGCGGGAGTATCTTACAATGAGCAGTTCTTC. Translated, it gives CASSGIAGVSYNEQFF.

This clone has only one observation. V is TRBV11-2 and J is TRBJ2-5; D ambiguous. The germline CDR1 and CDR2 sequences are SGHAT and FQNNGV. This CDR3 is built from 14 residues. V dropped 0 bases and J dropped 1 base, with 6 bases sitting between them. The CDR3 loop is CASSLDSPQETQYF. CDR3 bases: TGTGCCAGCAGCTTAGACAGTCCCCAAGAGACCCAGTACTTC.

V gene TRBV15 combines with J gene TRBJ2-4; perhaps TRBD2 as D (5 bases). With 1 base removed from V and 1 base from J, the gap between germline ends came to 11 bases. The CDR3 loop spans 16 amino acids. CDR1 and CDR2 from the germline V gene are LNHNV and YYDKDF (reference sequence). This CDR3 is CATSRADLAAKNIQYF. In DNA form, the CDR3 reads TGTGCCACCAGCAGAGCCGACCTAGCTGCCAAAAACATTCAGTACTTC.

The chain has TRBV19 and TRBJ2-3; TRBD2 matches 12 bases. The CDR3 totals 17 residues. The J segment lost 0 bases and the V segment lost 5 bases, leaving 6 bases of the junction unmatched. Germline CDR1 is LNHDA and CDR2 is SQIVND (reference sequence). The CDR3 DNA is TGTGCCAGTAGTCCCTGGGGACTAGCGGGCAGCACAGATACGCAGTATTTT. It specifies CASSPWGLAGSTDTQYF.

The chain is built from TRBV11-2 and TRBJ1-5, with a tentative D call TRBD1 (6 bases). Germline V gene data show CDR1 as SGHAT and CDR2 as FQNNGV. V lost 4 bases and J lost 7, with 14 bases in between. The CDR3 spans 14 residues. In DNA form, the CDR3 reads TGTGCCAGCAGCTCTCAGGGGTCAGGGCAGCCCCAGCATTTT. Protein sequence: CASSSQGSGQPQHF.

The chain couples TRBV5-4 to TRBJ2-7; 8 nucleotides match TRBD2. The CDR3 length is 15 residues. V was clipped by 3 bases and J by 0 bases; unmatched bases: 5. Per the germline V gene, CDR1 is SGHNT and CDR2 is YYREEE (reference sequence). CDR3 coding DNA: TGTGCCAGCAGCTCCCGAACTAGCGGCTCCTACGAGCAGTACTTC. Amino acid sequence: CASSSRTSGSYEQYF. The variable domain in full, completed from reference TRBV5-4 and TRBJ2-7, reads ETGVTQSPTHLIKTRGQQVTLRCSSQSGHNTVSWYQQALGQGPQFIFQYYREEENGRGNFPPRFSGLQFPNYSSELNVNALELDDSALYLCASSSRTSGSYEQYFGPGTRLTVT.

The chain recombines TRBV30 with TRBJ2-3, with 7 bases matching TRBD1. J gave up 1 base and V 0 bases, and 4 bases lay outside the gene matches. The germline CDR1 and CDR2 sequences are GTSNPN and SVGIG (reference sequence). The CDR3 extends over 15 amino acids. In nucleotides, the CDR3 is TGTGCCTGGAGTGTGAAGGGGGCCGGCACAGATACGCAGTATTTT. It is translated as CAWSVKGAGTDTQYF.

This chain connects TRBV2 to TRBJ2-2; no reliable D call. V was shortened by 6 bases and J by 0 bases, with 11 bases between the two germline ends. Per the germline V gene, CDR1 is SNHLY and CDR2 is FYNNEI. CDR3 length equals 15 residues. The CDR3 region is CASSAQQANTGELFF. DNA for the CDR3: TGTGCCAGCAGCGCACAGCAAGCGAACACCGGGGAGCTGTTTTTT. Drawing the rest from reference TRBV2 and TRBJ2-2, the complete variable domain is EPEVTQTPSHQVTQMGQEVILRCVPISNHLYFYWYRQILGQKVEFLVSFYNNEISEKSEIFDDQFSVERPDGSNFTLKIRSTKLEDSAMYFCASSAQQANTGELFFGEGSRLTVL.

The chain uses TRBV7-9 and TRBJ2-3; D unresolved. V lost 4 bases and J lost 2, with 4 bases in between. This CDR3 contains 12 residues. Germline V gene sequence: CDR1 SEHNR, CDR2 FQNEAQ (reference sequence). The CDR3 protein is CASSSVTDTQYF. The CDR3 DNA reads as TGTGCCAGCAGCTCGGTCACAGATACGCAGTATTTT.